One and the same sample provided the 9 T cell receptor beta chains below, sequenced in a study of graft-versus-host responses after intestinal transplantation. These receptors have no known antigen. Sequenced by immunoSEQ multiplex PCR; TCRdb stores in-frame clones only, minus some. This sample yields about 85,000 clones, of which around 83% are seen a single time; roughly 0.8% belongs to the top ten. Material: unstimulated CD4+ T cells sorted from spleen or lymph node cells, obtained before intestinal transplant. Receptors were obtained from a human donor who received an intestinal transplant.

The chain employs TRBV5-1 and TRBJ1-3; D not certain. The CDR3 runs 16 residues. V was shortened by 0 bases and J by 1 base, with 11 bases between the two germline ends. Germline V gene lookup returns CDR1 SGHRS and CDR2 YFSETQ. CDR3 amino acids: CASSLGGSGSGNTIYF. The CDR3 DNA reads TGCGCCAGCAGCTTGGGGGGAAGCGGATCTGGAAACACCATATATTTT.

J is TRBJ2-3 and V is TRBV7-9; 7 bases fit TRBD2. With 5 bases clipped from V and 6 bases from J, the junction kept 14 bases outside the gene matches. Germline loops: CDR1 SEHNR, CDR2 FQNEAQ (reference sequence). The length of the CDR3 is 16 residues. The CDR3 DNA is TGTGCCAGCAGCGAGCTTGGGAGGGCCGAAAGGGATACGCAGTATTTT. Encoded protein: CASSELGRAERDTQYF.

The rearrangement links TRBV11-2 to TRBJ2-7; 7 bases line up with TRBD1. The CDR3 has 16 residues. The junction had 14 bases not matched to a gene; V was cut back by 5 bases and J by 4 bases. Germline CDR1 reads SGHAT; CDR2 reads FQNNGV. CDR3 protein: CASSGRQGVTAYEQYF. CDR3 sequence (DNA): TGTGCCAGCAGCGGCAGACAGGGAGTAACGGCGTACGAGCAGTACTTC.

The V call is TRBV5-1, the J call TRBJ1-2; tentatively, D is TRBD1 (5 bases). This CDR3 has 14 amino acids. Germline CDR1 reads SGHRS; CDR2 reads YFSETQ. V was trimmed by 1 base and J by 6 bases, leaving 13 bases between them. This CDR3 reads CASSLTVLGDGYTF. The CDR3 coding sequence is TGCGCCAGCAGCTTGACAGTCTTAGGGGATGGCTACACCTTC.

The CDR3 DNA reads as TGCGCCAGCAGCATAGCCCTTACCTACGAGCAGTACTTC. Its translation is CASSIALTYEQYF. The rearrangement links TRBV10-2 to TRBJ2-7, with no clear D. The germline V and J ends were trimmed by 6 bases and 2 bases, with 11 bases remaining between them. This CDR3 is 13 amino acids long. The germline V gene has CDR1 WSHSY and CDR2 SAAADI.

The chain links TRBV9 to TRBJ2-7, with 11 nucleotides matching TRBD2. CDR3 length: 15 residues. V gave up 4 bases and J gave up 5 bases; unmatched junction bases: 8. Germline CDR1 is SGDLS and CDR2 is YYNGEE. The CDR3 bases are TGTGCCAGCAGCCCGGGACTAGCGGTTCTGAACGAGCAGTACTTC. Its protein is CASSPGLAVLNEQYF. The entire variable domain, with the rest obtained from reference TRBV9 and TRBJ2-7, is as follows: DSGVTQTPKHLITATGQRVTLRCSPRSGDLSVYWYQQSLDQGLQFLIQYYNGEERAKGNILERFSAQQFPDLHSELNLSSLELGDSALYFCASSPGLAVLNEQYFGPGTRLTVT.

The gene calls are TRBV7-2 and TRBJ1-2, with TRBD1 matching over 7 bases. This CDR3 spans 16 amino acids. CDR1 and CDR2 from the germline V gene are SGHTA and FQGNSA. The V and J ends lost 5 bases and 4 bases, in that order; junction bases with no gene match: 13. The DNA of the CDR3 is TGTGCCAGCAGCCCGCGAACGAGGGGGCAGAGCTATGGCTACACCTTC. Translated: CASSPRTRGQSYGYTF.

CDR3 nucleotide sequence: TGCGCCAGCAGCGGCGGCGGACAGGGAGGTTTCTACAATGAGCAGTTCTTC. Translating gives CASSGGGQGGFYNEQFF. The rearrangement uses TRBV5-1 and TRBJ2-1; 8 nucleotides align to TRBD1. CDR3 length equals 17 residues. Looked up from germline, CDR1 is SGHRS and CDR2 is YFSETQ. V dropped 4 bases and J dropped 3; count of bases not matched to a gene: 12.

The chain employs TRBV18 and TRBJ2-3; no clear D. The V end was cut by 6 bases, the J end by 5 bases, with 9 bases between. The CDR3 sequence is 12 residues long. Germline V lookup: CDR1 KGHSH, CDR2 LQKENI. The CDR3 sequence is CASSPTRDTQYF. In DNA, the CDR3 is TGTGCCAGCTCCCCCACCAGAGATACGCAGTATTTT.